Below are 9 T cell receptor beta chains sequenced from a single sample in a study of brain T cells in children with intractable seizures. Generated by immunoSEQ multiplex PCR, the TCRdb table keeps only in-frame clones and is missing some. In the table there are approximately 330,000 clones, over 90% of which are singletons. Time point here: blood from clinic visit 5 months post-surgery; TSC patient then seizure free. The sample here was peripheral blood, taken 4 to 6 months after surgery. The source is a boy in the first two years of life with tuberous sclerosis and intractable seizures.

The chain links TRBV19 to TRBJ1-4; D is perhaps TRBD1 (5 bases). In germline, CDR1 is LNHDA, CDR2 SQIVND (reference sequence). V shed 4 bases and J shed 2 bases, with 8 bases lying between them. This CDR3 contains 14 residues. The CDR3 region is CASSTGTTNEKLFF. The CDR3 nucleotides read TGTGCCAGTAGTACAGGGACTACTAATGAAAAACTGTTTTTT.

CDR3 nucleotides: TGTGCCAGCTCCGCAAGGGGCGGTCCCTCCTACGAGCAGTACTTC. It encodes CASSARGGPSYEQYF. The chain couples TRBV9 to TRBJ2-7; D might be TRBD1 (5 bases). CDR1 is SGDLS, CDR2 YYNGEE, per germline. The germline V and J ends were trimmed by 7 bases and 0 bases, with 17 bases remaining between them. The CDR3 contains 15 residues.

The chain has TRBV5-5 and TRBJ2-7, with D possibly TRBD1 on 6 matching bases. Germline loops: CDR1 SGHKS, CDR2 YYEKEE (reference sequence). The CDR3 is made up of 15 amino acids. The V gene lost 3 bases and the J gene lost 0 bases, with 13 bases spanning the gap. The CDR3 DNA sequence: TGTGCCAGCAGCTGGTACAGGGACCTCTCCTACGAGCAGTACTTC. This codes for CASSWYRDLSYEQYF.

The CDR3 reads CASSQAEGSGSNTGELFF. CDR3 nucleotides: TGTGCCAGCAGCCAAGCTGAGGGCAGCGGGTCGAACACCGGGGAGCTGTTTTTT. This sequence joins TRBV3-1 (or the pseudogene TRBV3-2) and TRBJ2-2, with TRBD2 as a possible D gene (6 bases). CDR1 and CDR2 from the germline V gene are LGHDT and YNNKEL (reference sequence). Trimming shortened V by 1 base and J by 0 bases, and 15 bases separated the two germline ends. The CDR3 covers 18 residues.

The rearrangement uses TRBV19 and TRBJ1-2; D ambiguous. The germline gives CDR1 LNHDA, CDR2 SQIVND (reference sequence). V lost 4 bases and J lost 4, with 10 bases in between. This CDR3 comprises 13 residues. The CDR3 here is CASSSDGFYGYTF. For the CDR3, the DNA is TGTGCCAGTAGTAGTGACGGATTCTATGGCTACACCTTC.

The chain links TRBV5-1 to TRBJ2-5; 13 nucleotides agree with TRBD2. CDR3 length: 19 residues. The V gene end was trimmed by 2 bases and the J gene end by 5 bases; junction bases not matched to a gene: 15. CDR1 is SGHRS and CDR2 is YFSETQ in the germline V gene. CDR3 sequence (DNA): TGCGCCAGCAGCTTACGACTCAAATCGGGACTAGCGGGATGGGAGACCCAGTACTTC. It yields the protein CASSLRLKSGLAGWETQYF. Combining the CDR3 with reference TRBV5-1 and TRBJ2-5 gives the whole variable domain KAGVTQTPRYLIKTRGQQVTLSCSPISGHRSVSWYQQTPGQGLQFLFEYFSETQRNKGNFPGRFSGRQFSNSRSEMNVSTLELGDSALYLCASSLRLKSGLAGWETQYFGPGTRLLVL.

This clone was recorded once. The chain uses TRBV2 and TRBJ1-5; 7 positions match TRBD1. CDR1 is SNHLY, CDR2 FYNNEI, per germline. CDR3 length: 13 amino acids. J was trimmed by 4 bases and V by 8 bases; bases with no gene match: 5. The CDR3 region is CASSGDSNQPQHF. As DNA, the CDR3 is TGTGCCAGCTCGGGGGACAGTAATCAGCCCCAGCATTTT. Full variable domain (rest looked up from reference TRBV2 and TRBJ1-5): EPEVTQTPSHQVTQMGQEVILRCVPISNHLYFYWYRQILGQKVEFLVSFYNNEISEKSEIFDDQFSVERPDGSNFTLKIRSTKLEDSAMYFCASSGDSNQPQHFGDGTRLSIL.

CDR3 residues: CSASPLELYGYTF. Here the CDR3 DNA reads TGCAGTGCTAGTCCCCTGGAGCTCTATGGCTACACCTTC. The chain uses TRBV20-1 and TRBJ1-2; D unclear. V lost 3 bases to trimming and J lost 4 bases, with 12 bases between them. Germline CDR1 reads DFQATT; CDR2 reads SNEGSKA (reference sequence). The CDR3 length is 13 residues.

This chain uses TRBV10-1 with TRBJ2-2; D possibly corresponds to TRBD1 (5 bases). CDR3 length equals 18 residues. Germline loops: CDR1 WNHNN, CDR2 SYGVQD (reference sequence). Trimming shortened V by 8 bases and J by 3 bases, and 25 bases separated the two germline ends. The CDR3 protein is CASDLWTNPPWYTGELFF. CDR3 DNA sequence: TGCGCCAGCGATTTGTGGACAAACCCTCCATGGTACACCGGGGAGCTGTTTTTT.